The rows below give T cell receptor beta chains drawn from one sample of a study of control samples from healthy donors and cancer patients. Profiled with immunoSEQ multiplex PCR; TCRdb holds only in-frame clones, not every one. The sample records 150,000 to 200,000 clones, nearly 90% being singletons. The source material was blood. These receptors were obtained from a woman in her 50s in good health. Both conserved end residues are part of each CDR3.

j_call v_call cdr3_aa
TRBJ2-7 TRBV5-6 CASSLGRLYEQYF
TRBJ2-1 TRBV25-1 CASRLSGASYNEQFF
TRBJ2-4 TRBV6-6 CASGPQGSKNIQYF
TRBJ2-7 TRBV3-1/TRBV3-2 CASSQVPPGQGGYEQYF
TRBJ2-1 TRBV5-1 CASSPQYNEQFF
TRBJ1-3 TRBV6-6 CAHSMGEVAIYF
TRBJ2-5 TRBV7-3 CASSTGGSTQYF
TRBJ1-6 TRBV28 CASQGRSNSPLHF
TRBJ1-1 TRBV7-9 CASSPQLLEAFF
TRBJ1-2 TRBV6-2/TRBV6-3 CASSYPARGEANYGYTF
TRBJ1-1 TRBV19 CASSARAMNTEAFF
TRBJ1-1 TRBV5-1 CASNLEGDPNTEAFF
TRBJ1-2 TRBV2 CASSTENRGGHGYTF
TRBJ2-7 TRBV3-1/TRBV3-2 CASSVGTSGAFSYEQYF
TRBJ2-1 TRBV3-1/TRBV3-2 CASSPISTYNEQFF
TRBJ1-4 TRBV28 CASNFGIGGLWETNEKLFF
TRBJ2-6 TRBV19 CASSRDVSGANVLTF
TRBJ1-1 TRBV4-1 CASSQVNWRGTEAFF
TRBJ1-5 TRBV27 CASSQTGTGVNQPQHF
TRBJ1-5 TRBV20-1 CSAQGNQPQHF
TRBJ1-4 TRBV7-6 CASSLVLGGINEKLFF
TRBJ2-7 TRBV5-4 CASSRFGYEQYF
TRBJ2-7 TRBV6-6 CASSGTASSYEQYF
TRBJ1-3 TRBV9 CASSVYGNSGNTIYF
TRBJ2-7 TRBV6-5 CASSLSLAGAYEQYF
TRBJ1-5 TRBV27 CASGTGGGNQPQHF
TRBJ2-1 TRBV6-4 CASSDAGGVNEQFF
TRBJ2-2 TRBV5-1 CASSYNTGELFF
TRBJ2-5 TRBV24-1 CATSDRTGDQETQYF
TRBJ1-1 TRBV29-1 CSVGQGRTEAFF
TRBJ2-7 TRBV6-6 CASRGRLDLYEQYF
TRBJ2-1 TRBV14 CASSLSGGQFF
TRBJ1-4 TRBV6-5 CASSYSNLGDEKLFF
TRBJ2-5 TRBV5-1 CASSFAGGKETQYF
TRBJ1-4 TRBV3-1/TRBV3-2 CASSQAGKLFF
TRBJ2-1 TRBV18 CASSPLESGGSPLGQFF
TRBJ2-1 TRBV10-3 CAIKGLADLNEQFF
TRBJ2-7 TRBV13 CASSPRLANEQYF
TRBJ1-6 TRBV5-1 CASSLGQGARNSPLHF
TRBJ2-1 TRBV10-3 CAISDSGGQTYNEQFF
TRBJ2-2 TRBV11-3 CASSLGGAHGELFF
TRBJ1-4 TRBV14 CASSQDLGRGTNEKLFF
TRBJ2-3 TRBV9 CASSVGATDTQYF
TRBJ2-5 TRBV19 CASRAIGASQFETQYF
TRBJ2-3 TRBV7-6 CASSLSSGRTDTQYF
TRBJ2-3 TRBV28 CASSPGGFTDTQYF
TRBJ2-5 TRBV19 CASTRTGEETQYF
TRBJ1-1 TRBV7-2 CASSLHARGTEAFF
TRBJ2-5 TRBV4-3 CASSLLGLSGSETQYF